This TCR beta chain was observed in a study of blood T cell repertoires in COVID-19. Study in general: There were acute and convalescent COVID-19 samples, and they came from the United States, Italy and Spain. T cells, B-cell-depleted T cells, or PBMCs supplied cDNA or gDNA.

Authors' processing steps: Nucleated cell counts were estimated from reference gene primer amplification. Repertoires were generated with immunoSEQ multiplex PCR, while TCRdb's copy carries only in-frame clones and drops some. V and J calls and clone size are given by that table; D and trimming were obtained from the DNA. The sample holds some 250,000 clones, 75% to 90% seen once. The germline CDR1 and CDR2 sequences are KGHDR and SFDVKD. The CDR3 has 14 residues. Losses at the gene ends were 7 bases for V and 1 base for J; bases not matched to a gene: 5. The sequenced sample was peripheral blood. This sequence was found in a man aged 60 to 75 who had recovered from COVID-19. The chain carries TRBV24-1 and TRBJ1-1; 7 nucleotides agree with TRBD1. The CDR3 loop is CATSRDSGNTEAFF. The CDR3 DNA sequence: TGTGCCACCAGCCGGGACAGTGGGAACACTGAAGCTTTCTTT.